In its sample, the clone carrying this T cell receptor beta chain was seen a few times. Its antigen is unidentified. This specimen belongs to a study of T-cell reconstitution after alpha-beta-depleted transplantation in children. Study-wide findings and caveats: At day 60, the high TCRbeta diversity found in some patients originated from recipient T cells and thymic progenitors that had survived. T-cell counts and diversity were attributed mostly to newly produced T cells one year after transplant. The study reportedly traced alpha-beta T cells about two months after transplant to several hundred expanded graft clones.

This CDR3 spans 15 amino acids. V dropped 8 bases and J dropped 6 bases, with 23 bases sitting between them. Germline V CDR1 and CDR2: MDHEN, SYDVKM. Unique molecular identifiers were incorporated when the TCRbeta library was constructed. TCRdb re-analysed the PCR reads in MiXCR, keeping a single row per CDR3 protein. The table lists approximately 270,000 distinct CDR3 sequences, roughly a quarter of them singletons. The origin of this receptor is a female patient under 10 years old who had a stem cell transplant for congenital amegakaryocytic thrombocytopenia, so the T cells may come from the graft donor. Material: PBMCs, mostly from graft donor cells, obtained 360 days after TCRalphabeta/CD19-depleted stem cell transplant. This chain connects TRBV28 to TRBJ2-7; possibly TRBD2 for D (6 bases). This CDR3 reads CASRPPQWGRSEQYF. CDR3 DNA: TGTGCCAGCCGGCCTCCTCAATGGGGGAGGAGCGAGCAGTACTTC.